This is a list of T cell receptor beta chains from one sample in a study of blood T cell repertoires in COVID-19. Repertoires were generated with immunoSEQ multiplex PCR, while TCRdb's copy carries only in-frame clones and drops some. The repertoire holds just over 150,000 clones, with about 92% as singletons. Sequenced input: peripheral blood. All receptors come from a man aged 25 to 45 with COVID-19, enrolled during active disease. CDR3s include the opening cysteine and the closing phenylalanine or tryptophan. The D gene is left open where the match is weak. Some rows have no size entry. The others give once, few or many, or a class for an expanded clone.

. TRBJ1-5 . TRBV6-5 TGTGCCAGCACCCTACTATATAGCAATCAGCCCCAGCATTTT CASTLLYSNQPQHF
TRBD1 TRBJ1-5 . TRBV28 TGTGCCAGCAGTTTAGGAGGACAGGAGCTGAGCAATCAGCCCCAGCATTTT CASSLGGQELSNQPQHF
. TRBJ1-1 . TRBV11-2 TGTGCCAGCAGCTCCGGGGAGTATACGAGTGAAGCTTTCTTT CASSSGEYTSEAFF
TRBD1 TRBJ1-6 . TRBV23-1 TGCGCCAGCAGTCAATCGACGGACAGGGGAAATTCACCCCTCCACTTT CASSQSTDRGNSPLHF
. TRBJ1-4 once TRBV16 TGTGCCAGCAGCCCCCGGACAGACAATGAAAAACTGTTTTTT CASSPRTDNEKLFF
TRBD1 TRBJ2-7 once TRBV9 TGTGCCAGCAGCGTAGAACCCTGGACAGGGAACGAGCAGTACTTC CASSVEPWTGNEQYF
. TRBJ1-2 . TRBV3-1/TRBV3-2 TGTGCCAGCAGCCCCCCCGGGACAAGGGCTTCGGGCTACACCTTC CASSPPGTRASGYTF
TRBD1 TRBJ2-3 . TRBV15 TGTGCCACATCAAACCGGGACAGGGTTGGTACAGATACGCAGTATTTT CATSNRDRVGTDTQYF
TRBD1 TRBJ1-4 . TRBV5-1 TGCGCCAGCAGCTCACAGGGGGGAAGTGAAAAACTGTTTTTT CASSSQGGSEKLFF
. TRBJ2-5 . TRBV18 TGTGCCAGCTCCCGCAGTGAGGGAGGAAAGACCCAGTACTTC CASSRSEGGKTQYF
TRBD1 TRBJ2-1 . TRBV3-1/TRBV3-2 TGTGCCAGCAGCCAAAGCCGGGACAGGGGGGTTTCTAAGCTCCATTGGGAGCAGTTCTTC CASSQSRDRGVSKLHWEQFF
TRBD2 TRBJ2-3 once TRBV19 TGTGCCAGTAAACTTAGCGGGGGGACACCCCCCCGACCAGATACGCAGTATTTT CASKLSGGTPPRPDTQYF
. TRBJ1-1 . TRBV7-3 TGTGCCAGCAGCTTAACTTCGAGGGACTTAAACACTGAAGCTTTCTTT CASSLTSRDLNTEAFF
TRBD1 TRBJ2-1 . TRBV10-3 TGTGCCATCAGTGCGGGGGACAGGGCTTTTAGTGAGCAGTTCTTC CAISAGDRAFSEQFF
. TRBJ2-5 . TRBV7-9 TGTGCCAGCAGCTTAGCGCTCGTCAGGGCAGAGACCCAGTACTTC CASSLALVRAETQYF
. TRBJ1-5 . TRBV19 TGTGCCAGTAGTAGGGGGGAGGGGAGCAATCAGCCCCAGCATTTT CASSRGEGSNQPQHF
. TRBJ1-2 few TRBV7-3 TGTGCCAGCAAGGGGGATGGGGGCGCAGCTTTCGGCTACACCTTC CASKGDGGAAFGYTF